The next 17 T cell receptor beta chains were all read from a single sample in a study of blood T cell repertoires in COVID-19 (dated by TCRdb to about 2020). Library preparation employed the immunoSEQ multiplex PCR assay. In its TCRdb copy, this immuneACCESS table keeps in-frame sequences only and misses some clones. Where compared with another copy, unresolved V genes explain less than half of these, and the others have no known cause. The sample table contains under 250,000 clones; only one count was recorded for approximately 86% of them. The ten biggest clones cover 0.72% of the sample. The sample consisted of peripheral blood. These receptors were collected from a middle-aged man with acute or convalescent COVID-19.

The chain is built from TRBV20-1 and TRBJ2-1, with TRBD2 matching 8 bases. V was clipped by 6 bases and J by 15 bases; unmatched bases: 10. The CDR3 loop spans 11 amino acids. CDR1 is DFQATT, CDR2 SNEGSKA, per germline (reference sequence). The CDR3 sequence is CSAGTRATWFF. CDR3 DNA: TGCAGTGCAGGGACTAGGGCGACTTGGTTCTTC.

This rearrangement joins TRBV7-8 to TRBJ2-1; D is possibly TRBD2 (5 bases). Germline CDR1 is SGHVS and CDR2 is FQNEAQ. V was shortened by 5 bases and J by 9 bases, with 20 bases between the two germline ends. The CDR3 is 15 residues long. CDR3 in amino acids: CASSLFGEPSSEQFF. As DNA, the CDR3 is TGTGCCAGCAGCCTCTTTGGGGAGCCTAGCAGTGAGCAGTTCTTC.

The chain links TRBV11-2 to TRBJ2-2; 8 bases line up with TRBD1. V shed 3 bases and J 6 bases; nucleotides not matched to a gene: 6. The CDR3 length is 15 residues. The germline V gene encodes CDR1 SGHAT and CDR2 FQNNGV. CDR3 in DNA: TGTGCCAGCAGCTTTCGACAGGGGCAGGCCGGGGAGCTGTTTTTT. It specifies CASSFRQGQAGELFF.

This sequence joins TRBV28 and TRBJ1-2; the match to TRBD1 covers 7 bases. CDR1 MDHEN and CDR2 SYDVKM come from the germline V gene. The ends lost 6 bases at V and 4 bases at J; junction bases unmatched: 8. There are 14 residues in the CDR3. CDR3 protein: CASSQGVGIYGYTF. The CDR3 DNA reads TGTGCCAGCAGCCAGGGGGTGGGTATCTATGGCTACACCTTC.

This chain links TRBV18 with TRBJ1-5; 8 bases fit TRBD1. V was clipped by 6 bases and J by 4 bases; unmatched bases: 2. The V gene's germline CDR1 is KGHSH and CDR2 LQKENI. There are 13 residues in the CDR3. The CDR3 sequence: CASSTGENQPQHF. CDR3 DNA: TGTGCCAGCTCGACAGGGGAAAATCAGCCCCAGCATTTT.

CDR3 in amino acids: CASSPGTGDGNTEAFF. The CDR3 DNA sequence: TGTGCCAGCAGCCCCGGGACAGGGGACGGAAACACTGAAGCTTTCTTT. The V call is TRBV5-5, the J call TRBJ1-1; 10 nucleotides line up with TRBD1. This CDR3 is 16 amino acids long. The V segment lost 4 bases and the J segment 2 bases; nucleotides outside the gene matches: 8. Germline values: CDR1 SGHKS, CDR2 YYEKEE (reference sequence).

This clone was detected only once. This sequence joins TRBV28 and TRBJ2-7, with D possibly TRBD1 on 6 matching bases. The CDR3 runs to 12 residues. V shed 8 bases and J shed 5 bases, with 13 bases lying between them. Germline CDR1 reads MDHEN; CDR2 reads SYDVKM. The CDR3 DNA is TGTGCCAGCCACAGGGAATGGCACGAGCAGTACTTC. Translating gives CASHREWHEQYF.

The chain employs TRBV7-2 and TRBJ1-2, with TRBD1 as a possible D gene (5 bases). Germline lookup yields CDR1 SGHTA and CDR2 FQGNSA. Trimming left V 2 bases short and J 4 bases short, with 17 bases between. CDR3 length: 16 amino acids. The CDR3 region has the DNA TGTGCCAGCAGCTTAATCAGTTCGACAGACTTCTATGGCTACACCTTC. Protein product: CASSLISSTDFYGYTF.

The chain is built from TRBV19 and TRBJ1-4; D not certain. The CDR3 is 13 amino acids. The V end lost 7 bases, the J end lost 5 bases, and 11 bases lay between the germline ends. The germline V gene has CDR1 LNHDA and CDR2 SQIVND (reference sequence). The CDR3 nucleotides are TGTGCCAGTACCCAGAGGGTGAATGAAAAACTGTTTTTT. Translated, it gives CASTQRVNEKLFF.

The chain has TRBV7-9 and TRBJ1-1; perhaps TRBD1 as D (5 bases). The length of the CDR3 is 15 residues. Germline V gene lookup returns CDR1 SEHNR and CDR2 FQNEAQ (reference sequence). V gave up 1 base and J gave up 0 bases, with 9 bases separating them. In nucleotides, the CDR3 is TGTGCCAGCAGCTTAGTGACAGTAATGAACACTGAAGCTTTCTTT. Translated: CASSLVTVMNTEAFF. Full variable domain (outside the CDR3, taken from reference TRBV7-9 and TRBJ1-1): DTGVSQNPRHKITKRGQNVTFRCDPISEHNRLYWYRQTLGQGPEFLTYFQNEAQLEKSRLLSDRFSAERPKGSFSTLEIQRTEQGDSAMYLCASSLVTVMNTEAFFGQGTRLTVV.

In its sample, this clone was seen once. The chain couples TRBV30 to TRBJ2-1; no definite D call. The CDR3 has 15 residues. V lost 2 bases to trimming and J lost 0 bases, with 11 bases between them. CDR1 GTSNPN and CDR2 SVGIG come from the germline V gene (reference sequence). The CDR3 loop reads CAWSKTVDSYNEQFF. CDR3 DNA sequence: TGTGCCTGGAGTAAAACAGTAGACTCCTACAATGAGCAGTTCTTC. The full variable domain, in which reference TRBV30 and TRBJ2-1 provide the parts outside the CDR3, is SQTIHQWPATLVQPVGSPLSLECTVEGTSNPNLYWYRQAAGRGLQLLFYSVGIGQISSEVPQNLSASRPQDRQFILSSKKLLLSDSGFYLCAWSKTVDSYNEQFFGPGTRLTVL.

The chain is built from TRBV19 and TRBJ2-7; 8 bases are a match to TRBD1. V shed 1 base, J shed 3 bases, and the junction held 5 bases outside the gene matches. CDR3 size: 15 residues. Germline V gene lookup returns CDR1 LNHDA and CDR2 SQIVND (reference sequence). The DNA of the CDR3 is TGTGCCAGTAGTATAGCGGAGACAGGGGTCTACGAGCAGTACTTC. This sequence encodes CASSIAETGVYEQYF.

V usage is TRBV5-5 and J usage is TRBJ2-2; no firm D call. Trimming removed 3 bases at V and 6 bases at J, with 6 bases between. The V gene's germline CDR1 is SGHKS and CDR2 YYEKEE (reference sequence). The CDR3 is made up of 12 amino acids. The CDR3 here is CASSYLAGELFF. Here the CDR3 DNA reads TGTGCCAGCAGCTACTTAGCCGGGGAGCTGTTTTTT.

This chain links TRBV6-1 with TRBJ1-5; 8 bases line up with TRBD1. In germline, CDR1 is MNHNS, CDR2 SASEGT. The CDR3 sequence is 16 residues long. After removal of 3 bases from V and 4 bases from J, the junction contained 8 bases not matched to a gene. The chain's CDR3 is CASSEARDRKNQPQHF. CDR3 in DNA: TGTGCCAGCAGTGAGGCTCGGGACAGGAAAAATCAGCCCCAGCATTTT.

This clone was counted once. This sequence joins TRBV2 and TRBJ1-5; D unclear. The V gene's germline CDR1 is SNHLY and CDR2 FYNNEI. The germline V and J ends were trimmed by 8 bases and 4 bases, with 15 bases remaining between them. CDR3 length: 14 amino acids. The CDR3 DNA is TGTGCCAGCTCCGGAGAAGGGAGGAATCAGCCCCAGCATTTT. Its protein is CASSGEGRNQPQHF.

The chain links TRBV7-9 to TRBJ1-2; 10 bases match TRBD1. Germline-derived CDR1 and CDR2 are SEHNR and FQNEAQ (reference sequence). V was pared by 4 bases and J by 7 bases, with 9 bases of the junction left unmatched. The CDR3 length is 15 residues. The CDR3 bases are TGTGCCAGCAGCTCTCCCCGGGACAGGGGCGGTGGCTACACCTTC. It specifies CASSSPRDRGGGYTF.

V gene TRBV10-2 combines with J gene TRBJ1-1, with TRBD1 as a possible D gene (6 bases). The length of the CDR3 is 12 residues. V was clipped by 8 bases and J by 4 bases, with 11 bases between them. Germline values: CDR1 WSHSY, CDR2 SAAADI. The CDR3 nucleotides read TGCGCCAGCGGCGACAGGATCACTGAAGCTTTCTTT. This encodes CASGDRITEAFF.